This TCR beta chain was identified in a study of T cell repertoires in cytomegalovirus infection. On the study more broadly: As its CMV epitopes, the study selected recently identified HLA-C-restricted and well-studied HLA-B-restricted targets.

General observations from the study: Across the ex vivo response, the dominant clonotypes were HLA-C-restricted CMV-specific TCR beta clonotypes.

As regards this clonotype: Its antigen is still unknown.

In TCRdb, the reads were re-called with MiXCR into one record per CDR3 protein. The sample lists some 700,000 distinct CDR3 sequences; roughly a third were seen once. The germline V and J ends were trimmed by 2 bases and 4 bases, with 12 bases remaining between them. The CDR3 sequence is 15 residues long. Germline V gene sequence: CDR1 SGHTA, CDR2 FQGNSA. The sample was cultured PBMCs, taken from culture after CMV antigen stimulation. The origin of this receptor is a human donor in good health (CMV status not recorded). Some clones in this sample may be carry-over from other donors' samples. This rearrangement joins TRBV7-2 to TRBJ2-1; no definite D call. DNA of the CDR3: TGTGCCAGCAGCTTAAAGCTAGGGATGTACAATGAGCAGTTCTTC. This translates into CASSLKLGMYNEQFF.